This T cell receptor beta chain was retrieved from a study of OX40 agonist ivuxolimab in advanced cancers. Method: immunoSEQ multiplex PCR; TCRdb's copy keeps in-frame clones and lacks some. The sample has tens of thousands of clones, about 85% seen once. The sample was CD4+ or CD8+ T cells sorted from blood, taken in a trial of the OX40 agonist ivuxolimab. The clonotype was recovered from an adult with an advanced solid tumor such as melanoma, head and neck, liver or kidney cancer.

The CDR3 sequence is CASSRDQGAPGDNEQFF. CDR3 nucleotide sequence: TGTGCCAGCAGCCGGGACCAAGGGGCACCGGGGGACAATGAGCAGTTCTTC. The chain recombines TRBV5-4 with TRBJ2-1; tentatively, D is TRBD2 (6 bases). V was clipped by 4 bases and J by 5 bases, with 22 bases between them. CDR3 length equals 17 residues. Germline values: CDR1 SGHNT, CDR2 YYREEE (reference sequence).